The rows below give T cell receptor beta chains drawn from one sample of a study of T cells in Graves' hyperthyroidism and ophthalmopathy. One entry per CDR3 protein results from TCRdb running MiXCR on the multiplex PCR reads. The sample lists under 400,000 distinct CDR3 sequences, 14% occurring once. What was sequenced was blood. Receptor source: a woman aged 55-75 years with Graves' hyperthyroidism. Both conserved end residues are part of each CDR3. The D gene is left open where the match is weak. Expanded clones are given a class, and other clones once, few, many or no size at all.

clone_size j_call d_call v_call cdr3_nt cdr3_aa
many TRBJ1-1 NA TRBV7-8 TGTGCCAGCAGCTTAAAGACAGGCCCGATGAACACTGAAGCTTTCTTT CASSLKTGPMNTEAFF
many TRBJ1-2 NA TRBV28 TGTGCCAGCAGCCTCGGGGACTATGGCTACACCTTC CASSLGDYGYTF
many TRBJ2-7 TRBD2 TRBV11-3 TGTGCCAGCAGCCCGGGACTAGCGGGAGGACCGTACTACGAGCAGTACTTC CASSPGLAGGPYYEQYF
NA TRBJ2-2 NA TRBV27 TGTGCCAGCAGCCCTACCCGGGGGACCGGGGAGCTGTTTTTT CASSPTRGTGELFF
many TRBJ2-3 NA TRBV11-2 TGTGCCAGCTTGCACGCTGGCACAGATACGCAGTATTTT CASLHAGTDTQYF
many TRBJ2-1 NA TRBV6-1 TGTGCCAGCAGTCCCCAGGCCCCGGCATACAATGAGCAGTTCTTC CASSPQAPAYNEQFF
few TRBJ2-7 NA TRBV2 TGTGCCAGCAGGGACAGTTCCGAGCAGTACTTC CASRDSSEQYF
NA TRBJ1-5 TRBD1 TRBV24-1 TGTGCCACCAGTGATTCACTCAGACAGGGGGATCCGCCCCAGCATTTT CATSDSLRQGDPPQHF
few TRBJ2-2 NA TRBV4-2 TGTGCCAGCAGCCATACTGGGGCAGGGGCCACCGGGGAGCTGTTTTTT CASSHTGAGATGELFF
many TRBJ1-5 TRBD1 TRBV30 TGTGCCTGGAAACAGGGGGAGGATCAGCCCCAGCATTTT CAWKQGEDQPQHF
NA TRBJ2-7 TRBD2 TRBV12-3/TRBV12-4 TGTGCCAGCCGCTATCGGACTAGCGGGAGTATCTACGAGCAGTACTTC CASRYRTSGSIYEQYF
many TRBJ2-7 TRBD2 TRBV20-1 TGCAGTGCTAGGGAGGGGACTAGGTCCTACGAGCAGTACTTC CSAREGTRSYEQYF
NA TRBJ2-7 TRBD2 TRBV11-3 TGTGCCAGCAGCTTCAGCAGGCGGGGGTCCAACGAGCAGTACTTC CASSFSRRGSNEQYF
NA TRBJ2-2 TRBD1 TRBV6-9 TGTGCCAGCAGATTCAATACAGGGGGCACCGGGGAGCTGTTTTTT CASRFNTGGTGELFF
NA TRBJ2-2 NA TRBV20-1 TGCAGTGCTAAGGGACTCACGGACACCGGGGAGCTGTTTTTT CSAKGLTDTGELFF
few TRBJ2-7 NA TRBV19 TGTGCCAGTACCCCGACTGCTCCCCTTAAAAACGAGCAGTACTTC CASTPTAPLKNEQYF
few TRBJ1-2 NA TRBV2 TGTGCCAGCAGTGCAGGGGCCGGCTATGGCTACACCTTC CASSAGAGYGYTF
NA TRBJ2-1 NA TRBV4-1 TGCGCCAGCAGCCAAGTGGGAGCCAATGAGCAGTTCTTC CASSQVGANEQFF
many TRBJ2-3 TRBD2 TRBV7-9 TGTGCCAGCAGCTCGGGACTAGCGGGAGATACGCAGTATTTT CASSSGLAGDTQYF
many TRBJ2-2 TRBD2 TRBV6-1 TGTGCCAGCAGGGGACTAGCGGGGGAGAACACCGGGGAGCTGTTTTTT CASRGLAGENTGELFF
NA TRBJ2-7 NA TRBV11-2 TGTGCCAGCAGCTTAGAAGGGGCGATTAGCTCCTACGAGCAGTACTTC CASSLEGAISSYEQYF
NA TRBJ2-3 TRBD1 TRBV7-9 TGTGCCAGCAGCCAGACAGGGCCCCTCACAGATACGCAGTATTTT CASSQTGPLTDTQYF
many TRBJ2-1 TRBD2 TRBV27 TGTGCCAGCCATATGGGACTAGCAGGACTTAACGAGCAGTTCTTC CASHMGLAGLNEQFF
few TRBJ1-1 NA TRBV29-1 TGCAGCGTTTATCGGGGGAACACTGAAGCTTTCTTT CSVYRGNTEAFF
NA TRBJ2-7 NA TRBV20-1 TGCAGTGCTAGAGCGGACAGTATATCGGCCTCCTACGAGCAGTACTTC CSARADSISASYEQYF
many TRBJ2-5 NA TRBV20-1 TGCAGTGCCCCCTCTCGGCAGGGGACAGAGACCCAGTACTTC CSAPSRQGTETQYF
many TRBJ1-1 NA TRBV20-1 TGCAGTGCTAGTCCGCAGGCGGAAGCTTTCTTT CSASPQAEAFF
NA TRBJ1-3 TRBD1 TRBV19 TGTGCCAGTAGTATGGTCAGGGGGCGGACTGGAAACACCATATATTTT CASSMVRGRTGNTIYF
many TRBJ1-1 NA TRBV12-3/TRBV12-4 TGTGCCAGCAAACTACAGGCGAGGAACACTGAAGCTTTCTTT CASKLQARNTEAFF
many TRBJ2-7 TRBD2 TRBV2 TGTGCCAGCCTCCCGCTACTAGCGGGAGCCGAGCAGTACTTC CASLPLLAGAEQYF
many TRBJ2-7 NA TRBV28 TGTGCCAGCAGCTCTTCGGGGCTCCGGGGCGGCGAGCAGTACTTC CASSSSGLRGGEQYF
few TRBJ2-7 TRBD2 TRBV18 TGTGCCAGCTCACCGCCGATCCCGCTAGCGGGCGCGGGTGCCTACGAGCAGTACTTC CASSPPIPLAGAGAYEQYF
many TRBJ2-1 NA TRBV20-1 TGCAGTGCCCCGGACTACCTCTACAATGAGCAGTTCTTC CSAPDYLYNEQFF